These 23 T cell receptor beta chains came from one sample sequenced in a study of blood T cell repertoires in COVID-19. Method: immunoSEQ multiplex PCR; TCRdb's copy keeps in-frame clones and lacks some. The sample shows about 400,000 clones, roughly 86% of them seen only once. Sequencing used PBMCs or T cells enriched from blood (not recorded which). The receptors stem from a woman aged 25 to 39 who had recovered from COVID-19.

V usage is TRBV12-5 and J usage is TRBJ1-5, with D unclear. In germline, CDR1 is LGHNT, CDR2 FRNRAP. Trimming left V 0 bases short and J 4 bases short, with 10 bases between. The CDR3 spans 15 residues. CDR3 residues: CASGLVERGNQPQHF. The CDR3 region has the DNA TGTGCTAGTGGTTTGGTAGAACGGGGAAATCAGCCCCAGCATTTT.

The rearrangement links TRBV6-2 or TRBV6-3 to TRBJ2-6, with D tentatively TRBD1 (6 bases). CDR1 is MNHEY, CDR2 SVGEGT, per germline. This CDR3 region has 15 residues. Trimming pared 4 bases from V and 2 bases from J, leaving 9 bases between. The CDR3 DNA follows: TGTGCCAGCAGTTCTGCAGGGGCTGGGGCCAACGTCCTGACTTTC. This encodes CASSSAGAGANVLTF.

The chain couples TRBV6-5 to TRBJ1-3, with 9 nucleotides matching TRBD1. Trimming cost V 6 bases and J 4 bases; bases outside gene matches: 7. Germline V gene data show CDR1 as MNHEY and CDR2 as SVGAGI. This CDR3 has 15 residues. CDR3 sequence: CASRITGGFGNTIYF. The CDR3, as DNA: TGTGCCAGCAGGATTACAGGGGGCTTCGGAAACACCATATATTTT.

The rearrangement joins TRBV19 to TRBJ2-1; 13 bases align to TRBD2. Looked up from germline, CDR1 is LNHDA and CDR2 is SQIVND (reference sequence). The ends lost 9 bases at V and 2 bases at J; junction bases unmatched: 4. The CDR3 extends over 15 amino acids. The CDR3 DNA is TGTGCCAGCGGGACTAGCGGGACCCCCTACAATGAGCAGTTCTTC. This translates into CASGTSGTPYNEQFF.

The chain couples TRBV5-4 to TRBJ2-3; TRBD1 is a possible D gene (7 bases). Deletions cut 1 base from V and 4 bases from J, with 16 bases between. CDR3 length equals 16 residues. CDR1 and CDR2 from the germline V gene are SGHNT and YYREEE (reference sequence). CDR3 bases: TGTGCCAGCAGCTTGCGGCAGGGGGGCAGGGCAGATACGCAGTATTTT. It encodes CASSLRQGGRADTQYF.

CDR3: CASSRRVPGHHNEQFF. The DNA of the CDR3 is TGTGCCAGCAGCCGACGGGTTCCGGGACATCACAATGAGCAGTTCTTC. The V and J genes are TRBV28 and TRBJ2-1, with D perhaps TRBD1 (6 bases). Per germline, CDR1 MDHEN and CDR2 SYDVKM. The V end lost 6 bases, the J end lost 5 bases, and 20 bases lay between the germline ends. The CDR3 sequence is 16 residues long.

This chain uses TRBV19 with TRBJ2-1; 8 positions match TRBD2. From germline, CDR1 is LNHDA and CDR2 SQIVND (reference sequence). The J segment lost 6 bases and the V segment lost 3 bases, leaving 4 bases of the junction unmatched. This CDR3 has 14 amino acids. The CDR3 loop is CASSIAGGSNEQFF. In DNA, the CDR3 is TGTGCCAGTAGTATCGCGGGGGGATCCAATGAGCAGTTCTTC.

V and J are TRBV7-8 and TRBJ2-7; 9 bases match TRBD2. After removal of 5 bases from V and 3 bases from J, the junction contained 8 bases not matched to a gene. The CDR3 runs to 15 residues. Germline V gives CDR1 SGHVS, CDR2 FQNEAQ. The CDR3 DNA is TGTGCCAGCAGCAACAGCGGGAGGATAAACTACGAGCAGTACTTC. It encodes CASSNSGRINYEQYF.

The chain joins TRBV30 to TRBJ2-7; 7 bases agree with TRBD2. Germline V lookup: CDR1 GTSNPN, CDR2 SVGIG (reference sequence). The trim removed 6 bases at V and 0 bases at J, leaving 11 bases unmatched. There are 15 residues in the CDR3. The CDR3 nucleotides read TGTGCCTGCCGAAGGAGGGAGGGAACCTCCTACGAGCAGTACTTC. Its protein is CACRRREGTSYEQYF.

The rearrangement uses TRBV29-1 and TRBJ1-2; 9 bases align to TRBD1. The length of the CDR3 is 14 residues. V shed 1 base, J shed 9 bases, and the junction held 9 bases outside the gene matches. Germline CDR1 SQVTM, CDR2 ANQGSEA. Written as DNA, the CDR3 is TGCAGCGTTGAAGCTGGACAGGGGTTGATACGCTACACCTTC. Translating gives CSVEAGQGLIRYTF.

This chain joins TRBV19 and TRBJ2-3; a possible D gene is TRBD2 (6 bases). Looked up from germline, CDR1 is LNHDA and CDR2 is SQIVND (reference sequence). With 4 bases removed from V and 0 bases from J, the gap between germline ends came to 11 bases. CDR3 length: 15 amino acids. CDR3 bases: TGTGCCAGTAGTAGGGGACTGGAAAGCACAGATACGCAGTATTTT. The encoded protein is CASSRGLESTDTQYF.

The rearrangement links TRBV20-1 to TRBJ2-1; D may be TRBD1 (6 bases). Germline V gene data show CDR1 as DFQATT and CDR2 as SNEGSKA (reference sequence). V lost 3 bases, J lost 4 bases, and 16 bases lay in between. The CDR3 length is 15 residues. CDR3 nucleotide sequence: TGCAGTGCTAGTTTGACGGGAAGGGGGTACAATGAGCAGTTCTTC. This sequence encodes CSASLTGRGYNEQFF.

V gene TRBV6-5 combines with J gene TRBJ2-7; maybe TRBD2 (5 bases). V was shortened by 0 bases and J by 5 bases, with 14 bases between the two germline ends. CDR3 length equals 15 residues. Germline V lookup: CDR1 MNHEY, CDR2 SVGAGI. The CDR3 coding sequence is TGTGCCAGCAGTTACTCTGAGGGAGTGAGCCACGAGCAGTACTTC. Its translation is CASSYSEGVSHEQYF.

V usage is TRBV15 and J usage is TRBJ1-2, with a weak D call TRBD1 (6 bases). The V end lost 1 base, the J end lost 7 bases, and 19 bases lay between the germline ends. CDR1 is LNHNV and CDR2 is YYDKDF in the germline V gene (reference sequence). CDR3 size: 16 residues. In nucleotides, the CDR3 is TGTGCCACCAGCAGAGGCTCCCAAGGGGGGAGGGGTGGCTACACCTTC. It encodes CATSRGSQGGRGGYTF.

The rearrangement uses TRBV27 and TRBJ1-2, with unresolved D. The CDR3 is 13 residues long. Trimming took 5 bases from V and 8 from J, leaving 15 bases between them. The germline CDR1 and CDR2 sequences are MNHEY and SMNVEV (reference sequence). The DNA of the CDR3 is TGTGCCAGCAGTGCAGGAACGTCGCACGGCTACACCTTC. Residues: CASSAGTSHGYTF.

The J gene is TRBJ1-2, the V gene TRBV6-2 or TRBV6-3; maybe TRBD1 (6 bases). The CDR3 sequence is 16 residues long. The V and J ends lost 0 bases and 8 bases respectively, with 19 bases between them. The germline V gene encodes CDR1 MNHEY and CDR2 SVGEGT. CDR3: CASSYSAAGGGRGYTF. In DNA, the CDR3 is TGTGCCAGCAGTTACTCGGCCGCGGGAGGGGGTCGAGGCTACACCTTC.

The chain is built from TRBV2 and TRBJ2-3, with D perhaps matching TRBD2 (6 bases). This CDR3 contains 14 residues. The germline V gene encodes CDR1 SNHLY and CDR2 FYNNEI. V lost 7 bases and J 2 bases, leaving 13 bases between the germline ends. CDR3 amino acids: CASKGRGTTDTQYF. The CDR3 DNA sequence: TGTGCCAGCAAAGGGCGGGGAACCACAGATACGCAGTATTTT. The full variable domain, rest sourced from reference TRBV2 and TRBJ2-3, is EPEVTQTPSHQVTQMGQEVILRCVPISNHLYFYWYRQILGQKVEFLVSFYNNEISEKSEIFDDQFSVERPDGSNFTLKIRSTKLEDSAMYFCASKGRGTTDTQYFGPGTRLTVL.

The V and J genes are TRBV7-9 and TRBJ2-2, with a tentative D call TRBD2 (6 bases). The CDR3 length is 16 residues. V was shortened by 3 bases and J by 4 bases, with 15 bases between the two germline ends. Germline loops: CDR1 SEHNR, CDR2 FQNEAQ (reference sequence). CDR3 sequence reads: CASSFGDWTSTGELFF. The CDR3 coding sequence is TGTGCCAGCAGCTTCGGGGACTGGACCTCCACCGGGGAGCTGTTTTTT. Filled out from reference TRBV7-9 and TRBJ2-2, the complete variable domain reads DTGVSQNPRHKITKRGQNVTFRCDPISEHNRLYWYRQTLGQGPEFLTYFQNEAQLEKSRLLSDRFSAERPKGSFSTLEIQRTEQGDSAMYLCASSFGDWTSTGELFFGEGSRLTVL.

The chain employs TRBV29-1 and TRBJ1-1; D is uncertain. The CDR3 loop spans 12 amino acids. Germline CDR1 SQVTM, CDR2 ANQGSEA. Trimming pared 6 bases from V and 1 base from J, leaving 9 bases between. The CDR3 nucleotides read TGCAGCGTAAAGGAGGGGAACACTGAAGCTTTCTTT. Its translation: CSVKEGNTEAFF.

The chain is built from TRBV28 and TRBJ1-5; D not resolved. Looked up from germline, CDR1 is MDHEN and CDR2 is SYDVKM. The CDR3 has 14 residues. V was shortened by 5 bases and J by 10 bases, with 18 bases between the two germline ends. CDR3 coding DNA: TGTGCCAGCAGTATAAACCCGGGGAGGGCCCCCCAGCATTTT. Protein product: CASSINPGRAPQHF.

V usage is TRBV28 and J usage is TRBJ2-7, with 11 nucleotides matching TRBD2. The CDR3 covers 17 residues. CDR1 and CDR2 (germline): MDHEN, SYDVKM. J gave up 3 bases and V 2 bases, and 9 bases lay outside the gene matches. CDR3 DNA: TGTGCCAGCAGTTTAGAGGGGTCACTAGCGGGAGTCTACGAGCAGTACTTC. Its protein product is CASSLEGSLAGVYEQYF.

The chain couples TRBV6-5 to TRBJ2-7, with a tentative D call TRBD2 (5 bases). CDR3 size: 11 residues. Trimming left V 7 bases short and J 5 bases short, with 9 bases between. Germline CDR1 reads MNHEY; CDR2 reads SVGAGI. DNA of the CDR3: TGTGCCAGCACCCGGGGTGACGAGCAGTACTTC. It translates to CASTRGDEQYF.

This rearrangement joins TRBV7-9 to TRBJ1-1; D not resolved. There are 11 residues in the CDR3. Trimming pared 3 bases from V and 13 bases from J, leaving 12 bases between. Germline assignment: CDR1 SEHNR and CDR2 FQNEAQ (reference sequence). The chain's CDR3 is CASSFGEKDFF. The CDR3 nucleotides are TGTGCCAGCAGCTTCGGGGAAAAAGATTTCTTT. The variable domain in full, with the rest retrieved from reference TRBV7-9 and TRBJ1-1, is DTGVSQNPRHKITKRGQNVTFRCDPISEHNRLYWYRQTLGQGPEFLTYFQNEAQLEKSRLLSDRFSAERPKGSFSTLEIQRTEQGDSAMYLCASSFGEKDFFGQGTRLTVV.